This passage covers 21 T cell receptor beta chains from one sample sequenced in a study of cytomegalovirus exposure and HLA in healthy donors. The PCR was carried out with 60 Vbeta primers and 13 Jbeta primers. The method was immunoSEQ multiplex PCR; TCRdb's version includes in-frame clones alone and lacks a portion of them. The sample totals tens of thousands of clones. The sample taken for sequencing was PBMCs. These receptors came from a woman aged 35 to 49 in good health and CMV-seronegative.

The CDR3: CASSQDPGGDSPLHF. The CDR3 region has the DNA TGCGCCAGCAGCCAAGACCCAGGGGGCGATTCACCCCTCCACTTT. The chain combines TRBV4-1 with TRBJ1-6, with TRBD1 matching 8 bases. With V trimmed by 0 bases and J by 8 bases, 3 bases remained unmatched. The germline gives CDR1 MGHRA, CDR2 YSYEKL. CDR3 length: 15 residues.

The rearrangement joins TRBV7-2 to TRBJ1-2; 7 nucleotides align to TRBD1. Germline trimming cut 1 base from V and 3 bases from J; bases unmatched to any gene: 2. This CDR3 has 14 amino acids. Germline V gene lookup returns CDR1 SGHTA and CDR2 FQGNSA. The CDR3 loop is CASSLGGGDYGYTF. The CDR3 bases are TGTGCCAGCAGCTTAGGAGGGGGCGACTATGGCTACACCTTC. The full variable domain, in which reference TRBV7-2 and TRBJ1-2 provide the parts outside the CDR3, is GAGVSQSPSNKVTEKGKDVELRCDPISGHTALYWYRQSLGQGLEFLIYFQGNSAPDKSGLPSDRFSAERTGGSVSTLTIQRTQQEDSAVYLCASSLGGGDYGYTFGSGTRLTVV.

The V gene is TRBV2, the J gene TRBJ2-7; D is unresolved. The V gene's germline CDR1 is SNHLY and CDR2 FYNNEI. The CDR3 loop spans 12 amino acids. V was cut by 3 bases and J by 6 bases, with 9 bases left in between. CDR3 region: CASSDPTGEQYF. The CDR3 bases are TGTGCCAGCAGTGACCCCACGGGCGAGCAGTACTTC.

V is TRBV29-1 and J is TRBJ2-4, with a tentative D call TRBD2 (6 bases). V was cut by 4 bases and J by 10 bases, with 14 bases left in between. Germline assignment: CDR1 SQVTM and CDR2 ANQGSEA. The CDR3 is made up of 12 amino acids. CDR3 bases: TGCAGCGTTGCCCCCGGGGGAGGTATTCAGTACTTC. This translates into CSVAPGGGIQYF. Variable domain in full (rest from reference TRBV29-1 and TRBJ2-4): SAVISQKPSRDICQRGTSLTIQCQVDSQVTMMFWYRQQPGQSLTLIATANQGSEATYESGFVIDKFPISRPNLTFSTLTVSNMSPEDSSIYLCSVAPGGGIQYFGAGTRLSVL.

The gene calls are TRBV4-1 and TRBJ1-4, with TRBD1 matching over 7 bases. Germline values: CDR1 MGHRA, CDR2 YSYEKL. The V and J ends lost 0 bases and 3 bases, in that order; junction bases with no gene match: 7. The CDR3 consists of 17 residues. The chain's CDR3 is CASSQDRQGGSNEKLFF. CDR3 nucleotides: TGCGCCAGCAGCCAAGACCGACAGGGTGGATCTAATGAAAAACTGTTTTTT.

The V gene is TRBV5-1, the J gene TRBJ1-6, with D possibly being TRBD1 (6 bases). Germline assignment: CDR1 SGHRS and CDR2 YFSETQ. The CDR3 length is 16 residues. Trimming shortened V by 0 bases and J by 7 bases, and 14 bases separated the two germline ends. The CDR3 is CASSLGGGGANSPLHF. CDR3 DNA: TGCGCCAGCAGCTTGGGAGGGGGGGGCGCGAATTCACCCCTCCACTTT.

This sequence joins TRBV7-9 and TRBJ1-2, with D hard to call. CDR3 length: 13 amino acids. The germline V gene encodes CDR1 SEHNR and CDR2 FQNEAQ (reference sequence). The V gene lost 2 bases and the J gene lost 4 bases, with 8 bases spanning the gap. This chain's CDR3 is CASSLNPGYGYTF. The CDR3 DNA is TGTGCCAGCAGCTTAAACCCGGGCTATGGCTACACCTTC.

The V call is TRBV5-6, the J call TRBJ2-7; a possible D gene is TRBD2 (5 bases). Trimming pared 4 bases from V and 2 bases from J, leaving 13 bases between. Germline V gives CDR1 SGHDT, CDR2 YYEEEE. This CDR3 is 14 amino acids long. The CDR3 nucleotides are TGTGCCAGCAGCCCCCGGGGTCGGGCCTACGAGCAGTACTTC. Translating it yields CASSPRGRAYEQYF.

This rearrangement joins TRBV4-3 to TRBJ2-5; 7 bases align to TRBD2. The CDR3 contains 16 residues. The V and J ends lost 1 base and 1 base, in that order; junction bases with no gene match: 6. Germline CDR1 reads LGHNA; CDR2 reads YSLEER. CDR3 in amino acids: CASSQARTRGQETQYF. The CDR3, as DNA: TGCGCCAGCAGCCAAGCTAGGACTAGGGGCCAAGAGACCCAGTACTTC.

This rearrangement joins TRBV29-1 to TRBJ1-4, with TRBD1 identical over 7 bases. This CDR3 comprises 15 residues. Germline-derived CDR1 and CDR2 are SQVTM and ANQGSEA. The ends lost 6 bases at V and 5 bases at J; junction bases unmatched: 12. The CDR3 is CSVIQTGQRNEKLFF. The CDR3 DNA sequence: TGCAGCGTAATACAGACGGGACAGCGAAATGAAAAACTGTTTTTT.

J is TRBJ2-1 and V is TRBV11-3; 15 bases are a match to TRBD2. Looked up from germline, CDR1 is SGHNT and CDR2 is YENEEA. The CDR3 is 18 residues long. J gave up 1 base and V 5 bases, and 6 bases lay outside the gene matches. CDR3: CASSPMGLAGGSYNEQFF. The CDR3 region has the DNA TGTGCCAGCAGCCCAATGGGACTAGCGGGAGGTTCCTACAATGAGCAGTTCTTC.

The chain carries TRBV11-3 and TRBJ2-1, with 8 bases fitting TRBD2. The germline V gene encodes CDR1 SGHNT and CDR2 YENEEA. The length of the CDR3 is 14 residues. J lost 10 bases, V lost 4 bases, and 9 bases had no gene match. Written as DNA, the CDR3 is TGTGCCAGCAGCTCCTTTGAGCGGGAGAGGGAGCAGTTCTTC. Amino acid sequence: CASSSFEREREQFF.

This chain joins TRBV18 and TRBJ2-5, with D possibly matching TRBD2 (6 bases). Germline lookup yields CDR1 KGHSH and CDR2 LQKENI. The CDR3 spans 13 residues. Trimming shortened V by 5 bases and J by 5 bases, and 12 bases separated the two germline ends. In nucleotides, the CDR3 is TGTGCCAGCTCAGCCCCGGAGGGGGAGACCCAGTACTTC. Protein product: CASSAPEGETQYF.

The chain uses TRBV7-2 and TRBJ1-5, with D maybe TRBD1 (6 bases). This CDR3 has 15 amino acids. Per germline, CDR1 SGHTA and CDR2 FQGNSA. The V and J ends lost 0 bases and 4 bases respectively, with 10 bases between them. The CDR3 spells CASSLAPRGNQPQHF. In DNA form, the CDR3 reads TGTGCCAGCAGCTTAGCGCCCAGGGGTAATCAGCCCCAGCATTTT. The full variable domain, in which reference TRBV7-2 and TRBJ1-5 provide the parts outside the CDR3, is GAGVSQSPSNKVTEKGKDVELRCDPISGHTALYWYRQSLGQGLEFLIYFQGNSAPDKSGLPSDRFSAERTGGSVSTLTIQRTQQEDSAVYLCASSLAPRGNQPQHFGDGTRLSIL.

V and J are TRBV5-4 and TRBJ2-2, with 8 nucleotides matching TRBD1. CDR1 and CDR2 (germline): SGHNT, YYREEE (reference sequence). The ends lost 1 base at V and 6 bases at J; junction bases unmatched: 11. This CDR3 has 17 amino acids. The CDR3 loop reads CASSLWWDRLNPGELFF. The DNA of the CDR3 is TGTGCCAGCAGCTTGTGGTGGGACAGGTTGAATCCCGGGGAGCTGTTTTTT.

The chain recombines TRBV30 with TRBJ1-3; D uncertain. V lost 2 bases and J lost 2, with 7 bases in between. Germline V gene data show CDR1 as GTSNPN and CDR2 as SVGIG (reference sequence). The CDR3 is made up of 13 amino acids. CDR3: CAWSRGTGNTIYF. CDR3 bases: TGTGCCTGGAGTCGGGGTACTGGAAACACCATATATTTT.

Comments on this clone: The junction departs from germline at one end; a sequencing error may be responsible. The chain employs TRBV11-1 and TRBJ2-1, with 9 positions matching TRBD1. The CDR3 loop spans 17 amino acids. Germline CDR1 SGHAT, CDR2 FQDESV (reference sequence). CDR3: CASSIRWTGDSDNEQFF. The CDR3 region has the DNA TGTGCCAGCAGCATAAGATGGACAGGGGACTCCGACAATGAGCAGTTCTTC.

The chain carries TRBV18 and TRBJ2-7, with 7 bases fitting TRBD1. Trimming cost V 3 bases and J 3 bases; bases outside gene matches: 5. The CDR3 extends over 14 amino acids. The V gene's germline CDR1 is KGHSH and CDR2 LQKENI. CDR3 region: CASSPGQTNYEQYF. As DNA, the CDR3 is TGTGCCAGCTCACCGGGACAGACTAACTACGAGCAGTACTTC.

The rearrangement uses TRBV19 and TRBJ1-2, with 9 nucleotides matching TRBD1. The J segment lost 5 bases and the V segment lost 9 bases, leaving 7 bases of the junction unmatched. The CDR3 spans 13 residues. CDR1 and CDR2 (germline): LNHDA, SQIVND (reference sequence). The CDR3 DNA is TGTGCCAGCCTCCGGGGACAGGGATATGGCTACACCTTC. Translation gives CASLRGQGYGYTF.

This chain joins TRBV7-9 and TRBJ1-4; TRBD1 might be the D (5 bases). CDR3 size: 13 residues. The germline V gene has CDR1 SEHNR and CDR2 FQNEAQ (reference sequence). V lost 2 bases and J 8 bases, leaving 9 bases between the germline ends. CDR3 bases: TGTGCCAGCAGCTTAACAGGTCTGGAAAAACTGTTTTTT. Its translation is CASSLTGLEKLFF.

The gene calls are TRBV18 and TRBJ2-1, with D possibly matching TRBD2 (5 bases). This CDR3 region has 14 residues. Germline V gene sequence: CDR1 KGHSH, CDR2 LQKENI. V dropped 6 bases and J dropped 0 bases, with 9 bases sitting between them. The CDR3 coding sequence is TGTGCCAGCTCCGAGGGAAGCTCCTACAATGAGCAGTTCTTC. It translates to CASSEGSSYNEQFF. Using reference TRBV18 and TRBJ2-1 for the parts outside the CDR3, the full variable domain is NAGVMQNPRHLVRRRGQEARLRCSPMKGHSHVYWYRQLPEEGLKFMVYLQKENIIDESGMPKERFSAEFPKEGPSILRIQQVVRGDSAAYFCASSEGSSYNEQFFGPGTRLTVL.